This T cell receptor beta chain was sequenced in a study of beta chain features in type 1 diabetes. Study at large: Age and gender were similar between patients and healthy donors, as were cell yields.

A few counts support this clone. What it binds is unknown. Notes on the study in general: Moderate but significant shortening of TCRB CDR3s was recorded in all four CD4+ subsets from Type 1 diabetes patients.

Every sorted population was more than 95% pure. Every bit of the isolated RNA underwent reverse transcription, so sequencing read expressed TCRB transcripts. Profiled with immunoSEQ multiplex PCR; TCRdb holds only in-frame clones, not every one. The profile shows about 230,000 clones, 9% to 10% of them singletons. Material: naive CD4+ T cells from blood. The sequence came from a woman under 30 in good health.

In DNA, the CDR3 is TGCGCCACCAATCAGGTCCCCTATTCGAACCAGCCCCAGCATTTT. Its translation is CATNQVPYSNQPQHF. The V gene is TRBV5-1, the J gene TRBJ1-5; D gene ambiguous. This CDR3 region has 15 residues. V was pared by 9 bases and J by 7 bases, with 23 bases between. Looked up from germline, CDR1 is SGHRS and CDR2 is YFSETQ.